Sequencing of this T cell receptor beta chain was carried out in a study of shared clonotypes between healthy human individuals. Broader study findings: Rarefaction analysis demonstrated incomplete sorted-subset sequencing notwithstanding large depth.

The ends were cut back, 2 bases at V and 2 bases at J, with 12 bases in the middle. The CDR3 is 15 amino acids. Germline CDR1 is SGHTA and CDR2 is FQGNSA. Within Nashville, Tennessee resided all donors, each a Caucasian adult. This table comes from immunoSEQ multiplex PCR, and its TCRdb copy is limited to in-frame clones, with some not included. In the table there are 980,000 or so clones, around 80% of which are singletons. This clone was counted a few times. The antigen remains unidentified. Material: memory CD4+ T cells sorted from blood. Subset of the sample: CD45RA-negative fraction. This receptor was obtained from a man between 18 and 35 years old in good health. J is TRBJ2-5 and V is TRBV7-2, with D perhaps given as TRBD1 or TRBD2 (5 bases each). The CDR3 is CASSLLGRLQETQYF. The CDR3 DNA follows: TGTGCCAGCAGCTTATTGGGACGCCTTCAAGAGACCCAGTACTTC.